This TCR beta chain was sequenced in a study of cytomegalovirus exposure and HLA in healthy donors (dated by TCRdb to about 2017). Describing the broader study: An earlier analysis of approximately 600 of the donors reported 250 to 350 Gb of sequence data and some 120 million unique TCR beta sequences from about 200 million T cells. About 300 gigabases of sequencing data and 78 million or so unique TCR sequences were included in an early release covering about 600 HLA-typed donors. The genetic ancestry cluster associated with self-reported Caucasian donors included about 84% of the 398 genotyped donors. The study aimed to test whether cataloging public T cell receptors could reveal signatures of past pathogen exposure. The study profiled the T cell repertoires of more than 500 subjects by immunosequencing and related them to cytomegalovirus serostatus. In addition to the first cohort of roughly 700 subjects, a separate validation cohort of 120 different subjects was used. To predict cytomegalovirus infection status, the study combined high-throughput TCR immunosequencing, statistical association of individual TCRs with disease status, and machine learning. To study patterns of TCR occurrence, a later analysis re-analyzed previously published TCR beta repertoires from just over 650 donors and added high-resolution HLA genotyping. The later analysis used no new phenotypic data to find candidate immune exposures, relying instead on TCR beta sequences and their occurrence across donors. In an earlier analysis of 587 of the donors, high-throughput TCR beta sequencing was used to judge whether each TCR beta V gene segment behaved as functional or pseudogenic. Donor age, sex, ethnicity and CMV serostatus were compiled together with the repertoire data. A later genetic analysis took genome-wide SNP genotypes for 398 of the 666 donors and used that subset as a discovery cohort. All discovery cohort repertoires had been generated on a single sequencing platform. Both class I and class II loci were covered by HLA typing, at four-digit resolution. The number of donors typed differed by locus, with roughly 620-640 for A, B, C, DRB1 and DQB1, around 520 for DQA1, 600 to 610 for DPA1, and roughly 450 for DPB1. Roughly 5 DR-DQ haplotypes were handled as single units for association and clustering, since linkage in the cohort was strong. Across approximately 400 genotyped donors of the cohort, an average of roughly 250,000 unique TCR beta nucleotide sequences per donor were sequenced, and approximately 17% of those sequences were non-productive. Overall study results and their limits: Linkage disequilibrium might explain the correlated functional status among segregating V segments, but an unknown experimental factor could not be ruled out. According to a later analysis, parvovirus B19, influenza, CMV and Epstein-Barr virus appeared linked to several top co-occurrence clusters. A later analysis found that TCR association rates varied across HLA loci, with DRB1 alleles showing the most associated TCRs and HLA-C alleles the fewest. This cohort had only TCR beta chains sequenced, and the lack of alpha or paired-chain data limited which features could be detected. A group of highly shared sequence variants was considered likely to be a technical artifact of the sequencing pipeline. Cytomegalovirus status was reported to be diagnosed by the classifier with high specificity and sensitivity in both the original and validation cohorts. Immune exposure information for the cohort was limited to CMV serostatus. Roughly uniform sequencing depth across donors was assumed in presence/absence analyses, although this assumption may not hold. A later analysis found that most CMV-associated TCR beta chains appeared HLA-restricted, with HLA associations seemingly driven largely by CMV exposure. A further reported finding was that TCR beta sequences accurately predicted the HLA-A and HLA-B alleles for most subjects in the first cohort. Across donors, most TCR sequences were observed very rarely, whereas some public TCRs were present in many individuals. Because HLA typing was unavailable for some donors at each locus, only the typed subset was used in association tests. In an earlier analysis of 500 to 650 of the donors, most TCR beta V segments appeared in productive rearrangements about 90% or about 30% of the time, broadly matching IMGT annotations. Because counts were too low, around 17 rarely observed V segments, including chromosome 9 orphons, were left out of the earlier analysis of some 600 of the donors. In a later genetic analysis, a missense DCLRE1C variant was associated with V-gene and J-gene trimming of TCR beta chains, and the association was replicated in an independent cohort. According to the authors, the approach could potentially be generalized to other disease states and immunological phenotypes. The study listed 150 to 200 TCR beta chains as associated with cytomegalovirus. When HLA alleles, especially DR and DQ, strongly co-occurred, TCR associations were difficult to assign to individual alleles. In a later analysis, some 18,000 TCR beta sequences were associated with specific HLA alleles at a false discovery rate of 0.05. A later analysis found that HLA-associated TCR beta chains were more clonally expanded and had lower generation probabilities than equally common non-associated chains. Three of the identified cytomegalovirus-associated TCR beta chains were confirmed in vitro to be specific for cytomegalovirus antigens. In a later genetic analysis, fewer N-insertions in productive TCRs were reported among donors in an Asian-associated ancestry cluster than the approximately 710-donor mean.

Comment on this clone: No cognate antigen has been identified for it.

Libraries were constructed by the immunoSEQ multiplex PCR assay. For the multiplex PCR, a mixture combining 60 forward primers for TCR Vbeta segments and 13 reverse primers for TCR Jbeta segments was used. Amplification of the CDR3 region of rearranged TCR beta genes was performed with a multiplex PCR assay on genomic DNA. On the Illumina HiSeq System, the amplified TCR beta libraries were sequenced as 87-base-pair reads. The paper's processing steps were these. A later analysis tallied 75 million to 95 million unique TCR beta chains across the 660 or so repertoires, and around 12 million of those chains were shared by two or more donors. To remove PCR and sequencing errors, raw reads were error-corrected and collapsed into unique sequences using a nearest-neighbor algorithm that merged closely related sequences. V, D and J gene segments were assigned by aligning CDR3 sequences to IMGT reference sequences. Each retained sequence needed at least a six-nucleotide match to both a V gene segment and a J gene segment. A rearrangement counted as productive if the CDR3 had no stop codons and remained in frame with V and J, and every other rearrangement counted as non-productive. CDR3 was defined according to IMGT convention as the region running from the second conserved V-encoded cysteine to the conserved J-encoded phenylalanine. The earlier analysis of fewer than 700 of the donors excluded sequences that lacked an unambiguous match to a single V gene segment. An earlier analysis of a few hundred of the donors called V segments functional above 56.7% productive rearrangements and segregating when the between-donor standard deviation exceeded 5%. To diagnose cytomegalovirus status from the catalog of TCR beta chain sequences, a statistical classification framework was built. A later analysis assigned V and J genes by comparing TCR nucleotide sequences with IMGT/GENE-DB human TR gene sequences. A later analysis assigned CDR3 sequences and most-parsimonious VDJ recombination scenarios with the TCRdist pipeline. In a later analysis, each TCR beta chain was defined by its CDR3 amino acid sequence together with its V-gene family, and reads lacking a unique V-gene family were excluded. In a later analysis, around 600 highly shared, low-generation-probability nucleotide sequences were removed to address suspected cross-contamination and a sequencing artifact. A later analysis calculated a clonal expansion index for each public chain from normalized within-repertoire ranks of inferred template counts. In a later analysis, generation probabilities were computed using a VDJ recombination model fitted to out-of-frame rearrangements, and the results were checked against IGoR. Hypergeometric tests were used in a later analysis to score TCR-TCR, TCR-HLA and TCR-CMV co-occurrence, with a repertoire-size bias correction applied to the TCR pairs. In a later analysis, false discovery rates were estimated by permuting HLA or CMV assignments 20 times. In a later analysis, co-occurring TCRs were grouped using DBSCAN, with TCRdist sequence similarity added in when clustering inside HLA-allele-positive subsets. Co-occurrence clustering excluded repertoires with fewer than 30,000 or more than 120,000 public chains, plus five with anomalous nucleotide sharing. TCRdb limited this immuneACCESS table to in-frame rearrangements with V and J called. A share of clones is missing; checked studies link under half to unresolved V genes, and the rest is unexplained. The V and J calls and clone size are taken from that table; D and trimming were inferred from the DNA. The sample table includes about 79,000 clones. The ten most abundant clones make up roughly 5.1% of the sample.

The cohort was made up of roughly 670 healthy bone marrow donors. At the time of sampling, all cohort members were nominally healthy, though unrecorded immune exposures were likely present. The donor was CMV seronegative and was included in the group of a few hundred seronegative cohort members. A peripheral blood sample was provided by each donor, and peripheral blood mononuclear cells were used for TCR beta sequencing. The Qiagen DNeasy Blood Extraction Kit was used to extract genomic DNA from the blood cell samples. Material: PBMCs. This receptor was taken from a man younger than 45 in good health and CMV-seronegative.

The CDR3 region: CASSLYRTYEQYF. The DNA reads TGCGCCAGCAGTTTGTACAGAACCTACGAGCAGTACTTC. This sequence uses TRBV5-1 and TRBJ2-7; no D gene is confidently identified. The CDR3 spans 13 residues, from the cysteine through the phenylalanine. Only the CDR3 part of the read is kept: 39 bases, read in frame from the first base. From a lookup of the germline V gene, CDR1 and CDR2 are SGHRS and YFSETQ. V and J are truncated by 5 bases and 2 bases respectively, leaving an intervening sequence of 11 bases.